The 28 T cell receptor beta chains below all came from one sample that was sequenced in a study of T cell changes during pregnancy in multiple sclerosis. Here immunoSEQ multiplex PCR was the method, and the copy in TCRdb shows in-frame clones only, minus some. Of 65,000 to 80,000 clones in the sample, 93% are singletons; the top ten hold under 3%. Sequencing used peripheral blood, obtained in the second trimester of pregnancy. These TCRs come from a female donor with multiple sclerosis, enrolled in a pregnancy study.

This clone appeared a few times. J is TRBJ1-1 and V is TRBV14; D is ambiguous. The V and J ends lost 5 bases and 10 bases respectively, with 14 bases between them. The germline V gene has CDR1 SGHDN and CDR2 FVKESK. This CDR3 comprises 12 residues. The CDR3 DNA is TGTGCCAGCAGCGAGCTAGGGAGAGGAGCTTTCTTT. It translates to CASSELGRGAFF.

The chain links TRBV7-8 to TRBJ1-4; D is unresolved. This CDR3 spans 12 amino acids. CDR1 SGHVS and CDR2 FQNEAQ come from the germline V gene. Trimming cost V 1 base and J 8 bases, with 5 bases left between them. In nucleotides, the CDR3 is TGTGCCAGCAGCTTAGGTGGCGAAAAACTGTTTTTT. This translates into CASSLGGEKLFF.

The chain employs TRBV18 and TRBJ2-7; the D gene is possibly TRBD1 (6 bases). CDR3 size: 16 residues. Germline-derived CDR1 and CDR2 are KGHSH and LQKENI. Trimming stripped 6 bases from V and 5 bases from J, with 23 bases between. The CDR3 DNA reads TGTGCCAGCTCGCCAGGGGTCCCAGGGAACCTAGACGAGCAGTACTTC. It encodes CASSPGVPGNLDEQYF.

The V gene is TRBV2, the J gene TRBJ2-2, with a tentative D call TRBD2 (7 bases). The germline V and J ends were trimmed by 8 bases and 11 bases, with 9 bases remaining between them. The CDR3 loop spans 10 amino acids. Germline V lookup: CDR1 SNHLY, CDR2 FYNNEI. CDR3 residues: CASGGAELFF. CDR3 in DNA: TGTGCCAGCGGGGGGGCTGAGCTGTTTTTT.

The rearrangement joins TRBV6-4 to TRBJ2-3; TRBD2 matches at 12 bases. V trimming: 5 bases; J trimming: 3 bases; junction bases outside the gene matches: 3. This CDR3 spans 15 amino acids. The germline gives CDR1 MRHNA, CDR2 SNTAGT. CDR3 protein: CASSQGLAGTDTQYF. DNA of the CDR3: TGTGCCAGCAGTCAAGGACTAGCGGGAACAGATACGCAGTATTTT.

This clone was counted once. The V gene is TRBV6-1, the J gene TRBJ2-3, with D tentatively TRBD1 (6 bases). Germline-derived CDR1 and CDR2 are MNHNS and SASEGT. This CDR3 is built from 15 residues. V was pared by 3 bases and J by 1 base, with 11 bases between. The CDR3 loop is CASSERGLRTDTQYF. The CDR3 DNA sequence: TGTGCCAGCAGTGAGAGGGGGTTGCGCACAGATACGCAGTATTTT.

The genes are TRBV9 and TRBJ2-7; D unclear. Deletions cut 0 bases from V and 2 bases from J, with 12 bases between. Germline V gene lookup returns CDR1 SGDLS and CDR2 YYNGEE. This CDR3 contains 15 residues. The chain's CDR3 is CASSVGVTPTYEQYF. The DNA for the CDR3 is TGTGCCAGCAGCGTAGGTGTGACTCCCACCTACGAGCAGTACTTC.

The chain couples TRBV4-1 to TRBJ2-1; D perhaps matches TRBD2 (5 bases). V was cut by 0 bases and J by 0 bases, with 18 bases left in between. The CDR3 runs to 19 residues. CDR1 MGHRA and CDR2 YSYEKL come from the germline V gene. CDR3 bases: TGCGCCAGCAGCCAAGAAGGGTTAGGGCTAGCAAACTCCTACAATGAGCAGTTCTTC. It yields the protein CASSQEGLGLANSYNEQFF.

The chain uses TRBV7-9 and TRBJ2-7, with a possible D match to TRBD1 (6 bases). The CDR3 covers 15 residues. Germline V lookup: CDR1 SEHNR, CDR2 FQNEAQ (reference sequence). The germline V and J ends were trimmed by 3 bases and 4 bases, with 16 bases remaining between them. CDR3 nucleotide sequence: TGTGCCAGCAGCTTCACGGGCAGGGGCGGATACGAGCAGTACTTC. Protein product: CASSFTGRGGYEQYF.

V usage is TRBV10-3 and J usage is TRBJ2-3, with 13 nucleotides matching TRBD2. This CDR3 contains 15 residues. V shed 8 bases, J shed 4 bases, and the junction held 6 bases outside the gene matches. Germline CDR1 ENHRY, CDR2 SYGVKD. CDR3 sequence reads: CAIGTSGGAPDTQYF. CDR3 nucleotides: TGTGCCATCGGAACTAGCGGGGGGGCCCCAGATACGCAGTATTTT.

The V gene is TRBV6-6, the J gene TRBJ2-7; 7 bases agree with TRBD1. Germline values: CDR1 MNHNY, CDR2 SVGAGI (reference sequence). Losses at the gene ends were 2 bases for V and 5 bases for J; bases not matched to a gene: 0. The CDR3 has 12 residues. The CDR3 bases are TGTGCCAGCAGTTACACAGGGGACGAGCAGTACTTC. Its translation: CASSYTGDEQYF.

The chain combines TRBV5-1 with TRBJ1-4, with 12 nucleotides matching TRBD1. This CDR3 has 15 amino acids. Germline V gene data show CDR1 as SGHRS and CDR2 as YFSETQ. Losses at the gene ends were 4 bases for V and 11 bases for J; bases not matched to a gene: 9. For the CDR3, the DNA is TGCGCCAGCAGCAGACCCGGGACAGGGGGCGAGAAACTGTTTTTT. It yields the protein CASSRPGTGGEKLFF.

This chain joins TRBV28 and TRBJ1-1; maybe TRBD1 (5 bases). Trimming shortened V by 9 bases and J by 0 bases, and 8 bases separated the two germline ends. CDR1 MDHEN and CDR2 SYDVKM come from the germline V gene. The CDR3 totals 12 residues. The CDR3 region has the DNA TGTGCCAGTGACAGCATGAACACTGAAGCTTTCTTT. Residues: CASDSMNTEAFF.

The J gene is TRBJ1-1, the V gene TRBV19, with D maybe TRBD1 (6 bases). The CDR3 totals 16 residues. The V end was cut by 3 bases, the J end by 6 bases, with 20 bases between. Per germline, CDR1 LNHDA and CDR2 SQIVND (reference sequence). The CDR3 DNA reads TGTGCCAGTAGTATGTCCCCAGGGGTTATCGTTGCTGAAGCTTTCTTT. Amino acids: CASSMSPGVIVAEAFF.

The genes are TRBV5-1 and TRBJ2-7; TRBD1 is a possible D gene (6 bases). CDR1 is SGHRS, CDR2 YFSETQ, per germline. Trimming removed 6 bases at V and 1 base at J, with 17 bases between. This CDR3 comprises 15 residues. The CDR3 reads CASTPGHQGSYEQYF. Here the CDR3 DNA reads TGCGCCAGCACCCCGGGACACCAAGGGTCCTACGAGCAGTACTTC.

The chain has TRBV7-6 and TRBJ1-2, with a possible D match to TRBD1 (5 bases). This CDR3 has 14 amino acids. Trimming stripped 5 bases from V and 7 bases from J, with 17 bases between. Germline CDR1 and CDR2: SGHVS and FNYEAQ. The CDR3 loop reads CASSAFREEGGYTF. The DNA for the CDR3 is TGTGCCAGCAGCGCCTTCAGGGAAGAAGGTGGCTACACCTTC. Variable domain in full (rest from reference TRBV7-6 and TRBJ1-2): GAGVSQSPRYKVTKRGQDVALRCDPISGHVSLYWYRQALGQGPEFLTYFNYEAQQDKSGLPNDRFSAERPEGSISTLTIQRTEQRDSAMYRCASSAFREEGGYTFGSGTRLTVV.

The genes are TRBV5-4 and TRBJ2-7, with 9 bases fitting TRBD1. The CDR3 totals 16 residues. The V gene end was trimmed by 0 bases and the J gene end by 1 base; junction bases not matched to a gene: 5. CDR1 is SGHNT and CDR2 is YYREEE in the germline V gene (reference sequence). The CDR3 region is CASSLGPGTGSYEQYF. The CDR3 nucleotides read TGTGCCAGCAGCTTGGGACCCGGGACAGGGTCCTACGAGCAGTACTTC.

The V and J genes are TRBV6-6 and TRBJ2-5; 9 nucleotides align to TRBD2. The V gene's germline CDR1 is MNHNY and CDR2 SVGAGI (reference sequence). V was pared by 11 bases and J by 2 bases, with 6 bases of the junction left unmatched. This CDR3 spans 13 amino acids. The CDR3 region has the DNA TGTGCCGGTAGCGGGGGCGAACAAGAGACCCAGTACTTC. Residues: CAGSGGEQETQYF.

CDR3 coding DNA: TGTGCCAGCAGTCTCAGTAACACTGAAGCTTTCTTT. It is translated as CASSLSNTEAFF. The genes are TRBV28 and TRBJ1-1; D is undetermined. V lost 5 bases and J lost 2, with 6 bases in between. Germline CDR1 reads MDHEN; CDR2 reads SYDVKM. CDR3 length: 12 residues.

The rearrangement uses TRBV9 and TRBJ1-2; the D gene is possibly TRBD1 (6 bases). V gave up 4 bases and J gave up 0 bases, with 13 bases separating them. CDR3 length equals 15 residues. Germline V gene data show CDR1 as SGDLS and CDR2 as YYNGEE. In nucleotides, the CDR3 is TGTGCCAGCAGCCCCGAGGGACATCCTAACTATGGCTACACCTTC. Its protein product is CASSPEGHPNYGYTF.

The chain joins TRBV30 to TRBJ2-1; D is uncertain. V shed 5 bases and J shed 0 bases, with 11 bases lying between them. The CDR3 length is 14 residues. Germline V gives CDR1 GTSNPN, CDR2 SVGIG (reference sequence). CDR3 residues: CAWFPYGSYNEQFF. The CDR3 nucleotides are TGTGCCTGGTTCCCCTATGGCTCCTACAATGAGCAGTTCTTC. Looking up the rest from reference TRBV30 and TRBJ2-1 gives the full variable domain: SQTIHQWPATLVQPVGSPLSLECTVEGTSNPNLYWYRQAAGRGLQLLFYSVGIGQISSEVPQNLSASRPQDRQFILSSKKLLLSDSGFYLCAWFPYGSYNEQFFGPGTRLTVL.

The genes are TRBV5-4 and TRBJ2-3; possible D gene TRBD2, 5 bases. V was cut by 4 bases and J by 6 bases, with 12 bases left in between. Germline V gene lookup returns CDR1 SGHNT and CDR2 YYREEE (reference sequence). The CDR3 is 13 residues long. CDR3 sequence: CASSLSGEDTQYF. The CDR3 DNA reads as TGTGCCAGCAGCCTCTCCGGGGAGGATACGCAGTATTTT.

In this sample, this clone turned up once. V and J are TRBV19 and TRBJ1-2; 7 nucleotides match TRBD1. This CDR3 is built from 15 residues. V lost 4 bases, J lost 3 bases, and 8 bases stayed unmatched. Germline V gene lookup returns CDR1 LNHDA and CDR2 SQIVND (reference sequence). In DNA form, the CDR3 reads TGTGCCAGTAGTAGGCAGACAGGGAACGACTATGGCTACACCTTC. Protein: CASSRQTGNDYGYTF.

CDR3 in DNA: TGTGCCAGCACCCCTAACCCGGTCTCCTACGAGCAGTACTTC. Translation gives CASTPNPVSYEQYF. This rearrangement joins TRBV5-6 to TRBJ2-7; D uncertain. This CDR3 contains 14 residues. The V gene lost 6 bases and the J gene lost 0 bases, with 13 bases spanning the gap. Germline loops: CDR1 SGHDT, CDR2 YYEEEE.

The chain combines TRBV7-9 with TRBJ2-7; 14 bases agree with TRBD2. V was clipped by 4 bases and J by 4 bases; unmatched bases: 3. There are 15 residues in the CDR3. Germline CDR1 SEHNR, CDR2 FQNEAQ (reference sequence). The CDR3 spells CASSWTSGGPYEQYF. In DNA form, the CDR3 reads TGTGCCAGCAGCTGGACTAGCGGGGGGCCATACGAGCAGTACTTC.

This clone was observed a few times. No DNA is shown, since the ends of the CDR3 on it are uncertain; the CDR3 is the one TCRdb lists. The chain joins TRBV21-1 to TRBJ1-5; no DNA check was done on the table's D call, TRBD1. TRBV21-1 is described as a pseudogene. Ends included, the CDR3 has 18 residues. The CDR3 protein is CASSIKGGTGVVISPSIF.

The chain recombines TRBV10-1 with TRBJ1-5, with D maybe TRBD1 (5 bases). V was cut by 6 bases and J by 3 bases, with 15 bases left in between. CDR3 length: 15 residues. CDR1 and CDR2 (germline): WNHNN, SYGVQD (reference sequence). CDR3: CASSPLDIFNQPQHF. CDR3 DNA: TGCGCCAGCAGCCCCCTGGACATTTTCAATCAGCCCCAGCATTTT.

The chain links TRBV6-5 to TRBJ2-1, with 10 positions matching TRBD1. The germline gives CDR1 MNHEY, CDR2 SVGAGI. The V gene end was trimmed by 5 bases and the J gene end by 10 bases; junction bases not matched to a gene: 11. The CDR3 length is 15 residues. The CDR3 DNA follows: TGTGCCAGCAGTAAACTCCGGGACAGGGGATACGAGCAGTTCTTC. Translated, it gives CASSKLRDRGYEQFF.